This T cell receptor beta chain stems from a study of PD-L1 blockade in urothelial cancer (dated by TCRdb to about 2017). With regard to the full study: All patients started therapy in the mid-2010s and received atezolizumab 1,200 mg intravenously every 3 weeks. About nine tenths of the roughly 29 patients were males with bladder-origin urothelial cancer, and about two thirds of the roughly 30 reported a prior smoking history. An ECOG performance status of 0 or 1 was recorded for the patients, and 0 to 3 prior chemotherapy regimens had been received by the patients. Blood samples were analyzed 3 weeks after the start of treatment (second dose) and 6 weeks after the start of treatment. A median of 141,255 T cells and fewer than 85,000 unique TCRs was obtained from blood samples, and a median clonality of roughly 0.08 was observed. The study, an exploratory multi-omic analysis, examined somatic, immune and clinical correlates of response to PD-L1 blockade with atezolizumab in urothelial cancer. Pretreatment tumor samples, along with matched peripheral blood serially collected before and after atezolizumab treatment, were subjected to TCR sequencing. Durable clinical benefit was defined as progression-free survival longer than 6 months, and TCR features were also tested against progression-free and overall survival. Whole exome sequencing and RNA sequencing of pretreatment tumors were performed alongside TCR sequencing in the same patients. Durable clinical benefit was achieved by nine patients but not by the remaining 20. Pretreatment blood TCR-seq was available for 27 to 30 patients, at least one posttreatment blood collection was obtained for 25 or so patients, and tumor TCR-seq was available for 25 or so patients.

General conclusions and limits of the study: Because the sample size was small (n ≈ 29) and many of the analyses were exploratory, the results are meant to be hypothesis-generating. Improved progression-free and overall survival was found to be associated with pretreatment peripheral blood TCR clonality below the median. At 3 weeks after the start of treatment, tumor-associated TCR clones in peripheral blood had expanded more in patients with durable benefit (n ≈ 23, p = 0.022).

From V the trimming removes 2 bases and from J it removes 2 bases, while the gene matches leave 3 bases of the junction unaccounted for. The CDR3 numbers 15 residues from cysteine through valine. The only DNA kept is the CDR3, 45 bases in frame from the first base. In the germline V gene, CDR1 corresponds to MNHEY and CDR2 to SVGAGI. The time point label for this specimen denotes: pretreatment peripheral blood. A cohort of approximately 31 patients with locally advanced or metastatic urothelial carcinoma, treated at Memorial Sloan Kettering on a trial protocol, was included. Peripheral blood mononuclear cells were collected from each patient pretreatment and during treatment, giving between 1 and 8 total time points per patient. The Qiagen DNeasy Blood extraction kit was used to purify genomic DNA from total PBMCs and from tumor samples. PBMCs were collected pretreatment and during treatment and were isolated and stored as previously described.

About this clone: The clone's antigen remains unknown. Base quality data are lacking; no much larger clone is found one base away.

Each PCR received spiked-in synthetic TCR analog templates so that absolute template abundance could be estimated from read counts. TCRbeta CDR3 regions were amplified from genomic DNA with bias-controlled V and J gene primers using the immunoSEQ assay. Sequencing of rearranged TCRbeta segments was performed at approximately 20X coverage. Turning to the authors' computational methods: Sequencing errors were corrected by clustering and CDR3s were annotated against IMGT to assign V, D and J genes. Only productive TCRbeta rearrangements were used in downstream analyses, excluding out-of-frame or stop-codon sequences. To compute clonality, Shannon entropy was normalized by the log of the number of unique productive sequences and then subtracted from one. Clones differing between time points or between blood and tumor were identified by Fisher's exact test with Benjamini-Hochberg correction at adjusted p below 0.01. Here the immuneACCESS table is served through TCRdb, limited to in-frame sequences with V and J called. Missing clones are a known gap in these copies; in checked studies unresolved V genes cover under half, and the rest lacks a known reason. V, J and clone size reflect that table, while D and trimming were determined from the DNA. A total of approximately 50,000 clones appear in this sample, approximately 85% of them only once. The ten largest clones represent approximately 1.9% of the sample.

This clonotype was obtained from a man in his fifties with urothelial cancer. The input for sequencing was PBMCs, taken around atezolizumab (anti-PD-L1) treatment. Recombination linked TRBV6-5 to TRBJ2-7, and 10 junctional nucleotides match TRBD1. In nucleotides, the sequence is TGTGCCAGCAGTTACGGGGGGACAGGGGCCTACGAGCAGTACGTC. Translated, it gives CASSYGGTGAYEQYV.